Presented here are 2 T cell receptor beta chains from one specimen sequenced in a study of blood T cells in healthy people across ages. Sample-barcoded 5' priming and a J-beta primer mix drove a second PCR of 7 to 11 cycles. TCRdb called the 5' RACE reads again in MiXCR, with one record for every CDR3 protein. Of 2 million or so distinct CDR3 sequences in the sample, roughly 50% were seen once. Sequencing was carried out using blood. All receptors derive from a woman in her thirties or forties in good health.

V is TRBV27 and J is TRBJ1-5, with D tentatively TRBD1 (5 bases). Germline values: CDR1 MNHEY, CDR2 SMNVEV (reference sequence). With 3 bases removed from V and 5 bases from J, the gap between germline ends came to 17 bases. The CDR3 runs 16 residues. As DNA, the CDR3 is TGTGCCAGCAGTTTGCAGGGCGGGCGGGTGGATCAGCCCCAGCATTTT. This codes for CASSLQGGRVDQPQHF.

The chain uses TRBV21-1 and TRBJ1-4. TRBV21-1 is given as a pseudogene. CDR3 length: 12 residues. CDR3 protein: CASTSVEEKLFF. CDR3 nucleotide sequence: TGTGCCAGCACCTCGGTGGAGGAAAAACTGTTTTTT.